Below are 32 T cell receptor beta chains sequenced from a single sample in a study of tissue-resident memory T cells in lung cancer. Study-wide results and caveats: A single dominant clonotype averaged roughly 19% of tissue-resident memory T cells, suggesting tumor antigen-specific expansion.

Sorting of CD8+ T cells was based on CD103 expression. The libraries for TCR sequencing contained UMIs. TCRdb called the reads again in MiXCR, with one record for every CDR3 protein. The sample has about 220 distinct CDR3 sequences, 20% seen once. Their antigen targets remain unknown. The sample was CD103+ CD8+ T cells from lung tumor tissue. Every receptor here comes from a human donor with treatment-naive lung cancer (subtype not recorded).

This chain joins TRBV7-6 and TRBJ1-2; TRBD1 aligns across 9 bases. J was trimmed by 6 bases and V by 6 bases; bases with no gene match: 2. CDR1 is SGHVS and CDR2 is FNYEAQ in the germline V gene. The CDR3 extends over 12 amino acids. The CDR3 sequence: CASRTGGDGYTF. CDR3 sequence (DNA): TGTGCCAGCAGGACAGGGGGTGATGGCTACACCTTC.

V gene TRBV12-3 or TRBV12-4 combines with J gene TRBJ1-5, with a possible D match to TRBD1 (5 bases). This CDR3 contains 17 residues. The V and J ends lost 6 bases and 3 bases respectively, with 21 bases between them. The CDR3 is CASREVGPRVVNQPQHF. In DNA form, the CDR3 reads TGTGCCAGCAGAGAGGTGGGACCCAGGGTCGTCAATCAGCCCCAGCATTTT.

By proportion, this clonotype is large. The CDR3 loop reads CASSQDLWLEQFF. The CDR3 DNA reads as TGCGCCAGCAGCCAAGATCTTTGGCTTGAGCAGTTCTTC. The V call is TRBV4-1, the J call TRBJ2-1; D is undetermined. V was clipped by 0 bases and J by 9 bases, with 9 bases between them. Germline V gene sequence: CDR1 MGHRA, CDR2 YSYEKL. CDR3 length: 13 amino acids.

Within the sample, this clonotype is medium-sized. The CDR3 loop is CASSPDSNQPQHF. The CDR3, as DNA: TGTGCCAGCAGCCCGGATAGCAATCAGCCCCAGCATTTT. The rearrangement uses TRBV7-9 and TRBJ1-5; D ambiguous. This CDR3 has 13 residues. The V end lost 5 bases, the J end lost 0 bases, and 5 bases lay between the germline ends. The germline CDR1 and CDR2 sequences are SEHNR and FQNEAQ (reference sequence).

The chain uses TRBV20-1 and TRBJ2-7; D may match TRBD1 or TRBD2 (5 bases each). The length of the CDR3 is 14 residues. Germline V CDR1 and CDR2: DFQATT, SNEGSKA (reference sequence). V dropped 5 bases and J dropped 5 bases, with 19 bases sitting between them. CDR3 protein: CSAAGTTKEDEQYF. CDR3 nucleotides: TGCAGTGCTGCCGGGACCACAAAAGAGGACGAGCAGTACTTC.

Relative to its sample, this clonotype is large (0.1 to 1%). This sequence joins TRBV27 and TRBJ1-1, with D unclear. CDR3 size: 14 residues. V lost 0 bases and J 4 bases, leaving 9 bases between the germline ends. CDR1 MNHEY and CDR2 SMNVEV come from the germline V gene (reference sequence). The CDR3 DNA reads TGTGCCAGCAGTTTATCAAATTCGGGCACTGAAGCTTTCTTT. Encoded protein: CASSLSNSGTEAFF.

This clonotype appeared a few times. The chain joins TRBV4-1 to TRBJ2-1, with unresolved D. The V end was cut by 4 bases, the J end by 10 bases, with 8 bases between. CDR3 length: 11 amino acids. Germline V gene lookup returns CDR1 MGHRA and CDR2 YSYEKL. The CDR3 is CASSRRVEQFF. In DNA, the CDR3 is TGCGCCAGCAGCCGAAGGGTCGAGCAGTTCTTC.

J is TRBJ2-7 and V is TRBV7-6; 11 positions match TRBD2. This CDR3 comprises 17 residues. V was pared by 6 bases and J by 4 bases, with 14 bases of the junction left unmatched. Germline-derived CDR1 and CDR2 are SGHVS and FNYEAQ. This CDR3 reads CASSYGTSGPGRYEQYF. The CDR3 DNA reads TGTGCCAGCAGTTACGGGACTAGCGGACCTGGACGATACGAGCAGTACTTC. Drawing the rest from reference TRBV7-6 and TRBJ2-7, the complete variable domain is GAGVSQSPRYKVTKRGQDVALRCDPISGHVSLYWYRQALGQGPEFLTYFNYEAQQDKSGLPNDRFSAERPEGSISTLTIQRTEQRDSAMYRCASSYGTSGPGRYEQYFGPGTRLTVT.

J is TRBJ1-1 and V is TRBV10-3; tentative D call: TRBD1 (5 bases). In germline, CDR1 is ENHRY, CDR2 SYGVKD. Trimming removed 3 bases at V and 3 bases at J, with 8 bases between. There are 13 residues in the CDR3. The CDR3 sequence is CAISDGGYTEAFF. CDR3 coding DNA: TGTGCCATCAGTGACGGGGGGTACACTGAAGCTTTCTTT.

The V call is TRBV10-3, the J call TRBJ2-4, with D perhaps TRBD1 (5 bases). Germline assignment: CDR1 ENHRY and CDR2 SYGVKD. Trimming stripped 0 bases from V and 7 bases from J, with 10 bases between. The CDR3 contains 14 residues. CDR3 sequence (DNA): TGTGCCATCAGTGAGTCAGGGCCAGGGAACATTCAGTACTTC. Translated: CAISESGPGNIQYF.

Sample share makes this clonotype large. CDR3 residues: CASSLAPLSGDRRTDTQYF. The CDR3 region has the DNA TGCGCCAGCAGCTTGGCTCCTCTCTCAGGAGATAGACGTACAGATACGCAGTATTTT. The chain uses TRBV5-1 and TRBJ2-3, with unresolved D. The CDR3 runs 19 residues. Germline V CDR1 and CDR2: SGHRS, YFSETQ. V was pared by 0 bases and J by 3 bases, with 23 bases between.

By share, this clonotype ranks as large (0.1 to 1%). The rearrangement uses TRBV7-9 and TRBJ2-1; 9 bases align to TRBD1. The V segment lost 6 bases and the J segment 5 bases; nucleotides outside the gene matches: 11. Germline V gene lookup returns CDR1 SEHNR and CDR2 FQNEAQ (reference sequence). This CDR3 region has 16 residues. CDR3 in DNA: TGTGCCAGCAGTAAGCTAGGGACAGGGAGGGACAATGAGCAGTTCTTC. Amino acid sequence: CASSKLGTGRDNEQFF.

Judged by abundance, this clonotype is large. The V call is TRBV7-9, the J call TRBJ2-1; D unclear. The V gene lost 4 bases and the J gene lost 8 bases, with 6 bases spanning the gap. This CDR3 contains 11 residues. The V gene's germline CDR1 is SEHNR and CDR2 FQNEAQ (reference sequence). In nucleotides, the CDR3 is TGTGCCAGCAGCTCCCTCTATGAGCAGTTCTTC. Encoded protein: CASSSLYEQFF.

Judged by abundance, this clonotype is large (0.1 to 1%). V gene TRBV29-1 combines with J gene TRBJ2-7; tentatively, D is TRBD2 (5 bases). The germline gives CDR1 SQVTM, CDR2 ANQGSEA. Trimming removed 3 bases at V and 7 bases at J, with 13 bases between. The CDR3 loop spans 12 amino acids. The DNA of the CDR3 is TGCAGCGTTGACGACGGGGTTGATGAGCAGTACTTC. Translating gives CSVDDGVDEQYF.

Sample share makes this clonotype large. The chain has TRBV9 and TRBJ2-3, with 8 bases aligning to TRBD2. V gave up 0 bases and J gave up 3 bases; unmatched junction bases: 0. The CDR3 is made up of 14 amino acids. Germline V gene sequence: CDR1 SGDLS, CDR2 YYNGEE. The CDR3 DNA reads as TGTGCCAGCAGCGTAGCTAGCGGGACAGATACGCAGTATTTT. Its protein product is CASSVASGTDTQYF.

This clonotype rates as large (0.1 to 1%). This CDR3 reads CASSQVLAPSTDTQYF. CDR3 sequence (DNA): TGCGCCAGCAGCCAAGTTCTAGCTCCTAGCACAGATACGCAGTATTTT. V gene TRBV4-1 combines with J gene TRBJ2-3; possibly TRBD2 for D (5 bases). The CDR3 is made up of 16 amino acids. The germline gives CDR1 MGHRA, CDR2 YSYEKL. Trimming took off 1 base at V and 0 bases at J, with 11 bases between the two ends.

This clonotype is termed large (0.1 to 1%). The rearrangement links TRBV5-1 to TRBJ2-1; D unresolved. Per the germline V gene, CDR1 is SGHRS and CDR2 is YFSETQ. CDR3 length equals 13 residues. V gave up 0 bases and J gave up 6 bases, with 7 bases separating them. CDR3 sequence reads: CASSLVAPNEQFF. Written as DNA, the CDR3 is TGCGCCAGCAGCTTGGTAGCACCCAATGAGCAGTTCTTC.

This clonotype is categorized as medium-sized. CDR3 sequence (DNA): TGTGCCAGCAGCGTAGATCCCGGGGTCTATGGCTACACCTTC. Translation gives CASSVDPGVYGYTF. The chain uses TRBV9 and TRBJ1-2; D is unclear. Trimming pared 0 bases from V and 4 bases from J, leaving 10 bases between. The CDR3 consists of 14 residues. Germline V CDR1 and CDR2: SGDLS, YYNGEE.

This clonotype is large. The J gene is TRBJ2-1, the V gene TRBV2, with no clear D. CDR1 is SNHLY and CDR2 is FYNNEI in the germline V gene. V was shortened by 4 bases and J by 6 bases, with 10 bases between the two germline ends. The CDR3 has 13 residues. CDR3 region: CASSAKPFNEQFF. CDR3 in DNA: TGTGCCAGCAGTGCGAAGCCTTTCAATGAGCAGTTCTTC.

This clonotype has a handful of counts. CDR3 DNA: TGTGCCAGTACTACTCGACAGGGGGGTGTAAGAAATCAGCCCCAGCATTTT. As protein: CASTTRQGGVRNQPQHF. The chain carries TRBV19 and TRBJ1-5; 9 nucleotides align to TRBD1. Losses at the gene ends were 7 bases for V and 4 bases for J; bases not matched to a gene: 14. This CDR3 is built from 17 residues. Germline V CDR1 and CDR2: LNHDA, SQIVND (reference sequence). Together with reference TRBV19 and TRBJ1-5, the CDR3 gives the full variable domain: DGGITQSPKYLFRKEGQNVTLSCEQNLNHDAMYWYRQDPGQGLRLIYYSQIVNDFQKGDIAEGYSVSREKKESFPLTVTSAQKNPTAFYLCASTTRQGGVRNQPQHFGDGTRLSIL.

This clonotype was seen a handful of times. V and J are TRBV7-6 and TRBJ1-2; D is undetermined. The CDR3 covers 15 residues. Germline loops: CDR1 SGHVS, CDR2 FNYEAQ. V dropped 0 bases and J dropped 2 bases, with 10 bases sitting between them. Written as DNA, the CDR3 is TGTGCCAGCAGCTTAGCAGGAATAGACAACTATGGCTACACCTTC. Protein sequence: CASSLAGIDNYGYTF.

This clonotype was seen only a few times. The J gene is TRBJ2-1, the V gene TRBV7-6; D ambiguous. The germline V and J ends were trimmed by 1 base and 4 bases, with 5 bases remaining between them. This CDR3 comprises 13 residues. Per germline, CDR1 SGHVS and CDR2 FNYEAQ. The CDR3 DNA is TGTGCCAGCAGCTTAGAGTCGTACAATGAGCAGTTCTTC. Translating gives CASSLESYNEQFF. Full variable domain (missing parts from reference TRBV7-6 and TRBJ2-1): GAGVSQSPRYKVTKRGQDVALRCDPISGHVSLYWYRQALGQGPEFLTYFNYEAQQDKSGLPNDRFSAERPEGSISTLTIQRTEQRDSAMYRCASSLESYNEQFFGPGTRLTVL.

By its share, this clonotype is hyperexpanded (1% or more). The rearrangement links TRBV4-2 to TRBJ2-1; D is unclear. V was trimmed by 3 bases and J by 6 bases, leaving 9 bases between them. In germline, CDR1 is LGHNA, CDR2 YNFKEQ. The CDR3 has 13 residues. Here the CDR3 reads CASSHGDPNEQFF. In DNA form, the CDR3 reads TGTGCCAGCAGCCATGGGGATCCCAATGAGCAGTTCTTC.

This clonotype ranks as hyperexpanded. Compared with germline, one end of the junction differs, possibly owing to a read error. V usage is TRBV7-3 and J usage is TRBJ2-1; 9 bases line up with TRBD2. Per germline, CDR1 SGHTA and CDR2 FQGTGA. The CDR3 has 15 residues. CDR3 nucleotide sequence: TGCGCCAGCAGCTTGACTAGCGGTATTTACAATGAGCAGTTCTTC. The encoded protein is CASSLTSGIYNEQFF.

Of note for this clonotype: The CDR3 does not close with the conserved phenylalanine or tryptophan, likely indicating a read error. The chain uses TRBV15 and TRBJ2-7; 9 positions match TRBD1. Looked up from germline, CDR1 is LNHNV and CDR2 is YYDKDF (reference sequence). CDR3 length equals 16 residues. V dropped 4 bases and J dropped 2; count of bases not matched to a gene: 9. CDR3 DNA: TGTGCCACCAGCATTACCGGGACAGGGAAACCCTACGAGCAGTACCTC. Translating gives CATSITGTGKPYEQYL.

This chain connects TRBV3-1 to TRBJ2-7, with D possibly TRBD2 on 6 matching bases. The CDR3 has 14 amino acids. The germline V gene encodes CDR1 LGHDT and CDR2 YNNKEL (reference sequence). The V and J ends lost 4 bases and 5 bases respectively, with 15 bases between them. The CDR3 is CASSPGLNSNEQYF. The CDR3 DNA follows: TGTGCCAGCAGCCCGGGACTTAACTCGAACGAGCAGTACTTC.

The chain couples TRBV5-1 to TRBJ2-3, with a weak D call TRBD1 (5 bases). Looked up from germline, CDR1 is SGHRS and CDR2 is YFSETQ. Trimming took off 0 bases at V and 4 bases at J, with 15 bases between the two ends. This CDR3 is 16 amino acids long. The CDR3 DNA reads TGCGCCAGCAGCTTGGAGGTGACAGCCACCTCAGATACGCAGTATTTT. Its protein product is CASSLEVTATSDTQYF.

The rearrangement joins TRBV12-3 or TRBV12-4 to TRBJ1-1, with 8 bases fitting TRBD1. The length of the CDR3 is 13 residues. With V trimmed by 10 bases and J by 0 bases, 4 bases remained unmatched. This chain's CDR3 is CAINRGMNTEAFF. As DNA, the CDR3 is TGTGCCATTAACAGGGGGATGAACACTGAAGCTTTCTTT.

This clonotype counts as large (0.1 to 1%). The chain carries TRBV27 and TRBJ2-1, with TRBD1 matching over 9 bases. J gave up 5 bases and V 0 bases, and 14 bases lay outside the gene matches. Looked up from germline, CDR1 is MNHEY and CDR2 is SMNVEV (reference sequence). The CDR3 runs 19 residues. The CDR3 region is CASSLSWDRDWILNNEQFF. DNA for the CDR3: TGTGCCAGCAGTTTATCGTGGGACAGGGATTGGATACTCAACAATGAGCAGTTCTTC.

By its share, this clonotype is large. The chain carries TRBV5-4 and TRBJ2-2, with 11 bases matching TRBD1. The CDR3 is made up of 14 amino acids. Unmatched junction bases numbered 5, after V lost 4 bases and J lost 9 bases. Germline V lookup: CDR1 SGHNT, CDR2 YYREEE (reference sequence). CDR3: CASSGGQGEWELFF. The CDR3, as DNA: TGTGCCAGCAGCGGGGGACAGGGGGAATGGGAGCTGTTTTTT.

The rearrangement links TRBV9 to TRBJ2-7, with TRBD2 identical over 8 bases. CDR3 length: 17 residues. After removal of 8 bases from V and 1 base from J, the junction contained 17 bases not matched to a gene. From germline, CDR1 is SGDLS and CDR2 YYNGEE. The CDR3 nucleotides read TGTGCCAGTTCCCTTGGGATTAGCGGGGCTCCATCCTACGAGCAGTACTTC. Its protein is CASSLGISGAPSYEQYF.

This clonotype is labeled as medium-sized. The rearrangement joins TRBV7-2 to TRBJ2-1; TRBD2 matches at 12 bases. With V trimmed by 2 bases and J by 2 bases, 4 bases remained unmatched. From germline, CDR1 is SGHTA and CDR2 FQGNSA. This CDR3 spans 17 amino acids. This CDR3 reads CASSLRGLAGPYNEQFF. DNA for the CDR3: TGTGCCAGCAGCTTACGAGGACTAGCGGGGCCCTACAATGAGCAGTTCTTC.